These 9 T cell receptor beta chains were all obtained from the same sample, sequenced in a study of blood T cell repertoires in COVID-19. TCRdb's copy holds only in-frame clones and misses some; the assay was immunoSEQ multiplex PCR. The sample lists some 210,000 clones; less than 90% were seen once. The sample comprised peripheral blood. All receptors come from a human donor in a cohort sampled during active COVID-19.

This clone was observed a few times. The chain combines TRBV2 with TRBJ1-1; perhaps TRBD1 as D (5 bases). This CDR3 spans 14 amino acids. V was cut by 4 bases and J by 5 bases, with 14 bases left in between. Germline V lookup: CDR1 SNHLY, CDR2 FYNNEI. CDR3: CASSGMGLRTEAFF. Written as DNA, the CDR3 is TGTGCCAGCAGTGGAATGGGACTCCGGACTGAAGCTTTCTTT.

The chain is built from TRBV3-1 (or the pseudogene TRBV3-2) and TRBJ1-4; D uncertain. Germline V lookup: CDR1 LGHDT, CDR2 YNNKEL (reference sequence). There are 16 residues in the CDR3. The V end was cut by 4 bases, the J end by 0 bases, with 12 bases between. CDR3 protein: CASSPAGSTTNEKLFF. CDR3 nucleotide sequence: TGTGCCAGCAGCCCCGCGGGGTCCACAACTAATGAAAAACTGTTTTTT.

V usage is TRBV28 and J usage is TRBJ2-7, with TRBD2 matching over 9 bases. The CDR3 has 16 residues. Germline V gene sequence: CDR1 MDHEN, CDR2 SYDVKM. V was pared by 3 bases and J by 11 bases, with 17 bases of the junction left unmatched. The CDR3 DNA follows: TGTGCCAGCAGTTTGGAGGGGGTTAGCGGGAGAGACAAGGAGTACTTC. Protein: CASSLEGVSGRDKEYF.

This chain joins TRBV19 and TRBJ1-5; tentatively, D is TRBD1 (6 bases). The germline V gene has CDR1 LNHDA and CDR2 SQIVND (reference sequence). Deletions cut 3 bases from V and 1 base from J, with 25 bases between. The CDR3 is made up of 20 amino acids. The CDR3 loop reads CASSIARSGRTGKSNQPQHF. CDR3 DNA: TGTGCCAGTAGTATCGCGCGATCGGGACGAACAGGGAAGAGCAATCAGCCCCAGCATTTT.

The chain combines TRBV6-5 with TRBJ1-1; a possible D gene is TRBD1 (5 bases). This CDR3 is built from 14 residues. Germline CDR1 is MNHEY and CDR2 is SVGAGI. The ends were cut back, 8 bases at V and 4 bases at J, with 17 bases in the middle. The chain's CDR3 is CASEFRRGGTEAFF. The CDR3 region has the DNA TGTGCCAGCGAGTTTAGGAGGGGAGGCACTGAAGCTTTCTTT.

The rearrangement uses TRBV5-6 and TRBJ1-2; 8 positions match TRBD1. V shed 1 base and J 7 bases; nucleotides not matched to a gene: 6. The germline V gene has CDR1 SGHDT and CDR2 YYEEEE. The CDR3 is 14 residues long. CDR3 sequence (DNA): TGTGCCAGCAGCTTGATATCAGGGGGCAGTGGCTACACCTTC. As protein: CASSLISGGSGYTF.

DNA of the CDR3: TGTGCCAGCTCACCACCGTTACTAGCGGGTACCGGGGAGCTGTTTTTT. It codes for CASSPPLLAGTGELFF. The rearrangement uses TRBV18 and TRBJ2-2; TRBD2 matches at 9 bases. Trimming at V came to 0 bases and at J to 5 bases, leaving 4 bases not matched to a gene. Germline V CDR1 and CDR2: KGHSH, LQKENI. The CDR3 covers 16 residues.

This chain connects TRBV6-6 to TRBJ2-7; 7 bases map to TRBD1. With 5 bases clipped from V and 3 bases from J, the junction kept 7 bases outside the gene matches. Germline CDR1 reads MNHNY; CDR2 reads SVGAGI (reference sequence). The length of the CDR3 is 14 residues. This CDR3 reads CASSPTGTDYEQYF. CDR3 DNA: TGTGCCAGCAGTCCCACCGGGACAGACTACGAGCAGTACTTC.

The chain carries TRBV28 and TRBJ2-3; 10 nucleotides match TRBD2. V lost 8 bases, J lost 1 base, and 15 bases stayed unmatched. CDR1 is MDHEN and CDR2 is SYDVKM in the germline V gene. The CDR3 loop spans 18 amino acids. Written as DNA, the CDR3 is TGTGCCAGCCAGCTAGCGGGAGTTCCAAATTACGGCACAGATACGCAGTATTTT. As protein: CASQLAGVPNYGTDTQYF.